These T cell receptor beta chains were read from a single sample in a study of cytotoxic CD8 clonotypes in ibrutinib-treated CLL. Here immunoSEQ multiplex PCR was the method, and the copy in TCRdb shows in-frame clones only, minus some. Altogether just over 200,000 clones are present, over 65% being singletons, with the ten largest covering roughly 6.4%. The specimen comprised PBMCs, sampled after 12 months of ibrutinib treatment. The receptor set was obtained from a human donor with chronic lymphocytic leukemia. Each CDR3 is given with its conserved first and last residue.

v_gene: TRBV4-2; j_gene: TRBJ1-2; CDR3aa: CASSQVLEREQRTYGYTF
v_gene: TRBV5-6; j_gene: TRBJ1-2; CDR3aa: CASSSRGYGYTF
v_gene: TRBV6-4; j_gene: TRBJ1-1; CDR3aa: CASSAGERTEAFF
v_gene: TRBV4-3; j_gene: TRBJ1-2; CDR3aa: CASSRGTGTNYGYTF
v_gene: TRBV9; j_gene: TRBJ2-3; CDR3aa: CASSVNGGTDTQYF
v_gene: TRBV11-1; j_gene: TRBJ2-5; CDR3aa: CASSPRLAEETQYF
v_gene: TRBV6-5; j_gene: TRBJ1-3; CDR3aa: CASSYEGSGGLNTIYF
v_gene: TRBV4-2; j_gene: TRBJ1-2; CDR3aa: CASSQDGQYNYGYTF
v_gene: TRBV2; j_gene: TRBJ2-1; CDR3aa: CASSVRLAGHEQFF
v_gene: TRBV18; j_gene: TRBJ1-1; CDR3aa: CASSGANTEAFF
v_gene: TRBV28; j_gene: TRBJ2-7; CDR3aa: CASSSNGNLNYEQYF
v_gene: TRBV29-1; j_gene: TRBJ2-7; CDR3aa: CSVSDRGGSKQYF
v_gene: TRBV15; j_gene: TRBJ2-1; CDR3aa: CATSRGGRGLKYNEQFF
v_gene: TRBV29-1; j_gene: TRBJ1-1; CDR3aa: CSVEEGGLRGEAFF
v_gene: TRBV19; j_gene: TRBJ1-5; CDR3aa: CASKTGGDGYSNQPQHF
v_gene: TRBV30; j_gene: TRBJ2-7; CDR3aa: CAWQTYYEQYF
v_gene: TRBV19; j_gene: TRBJ1-3; CDR3aa: CASKDATGPGNTIYF
v_gene: TRBV19; j_gene: TRBJ1-1; CDR3aa: CASSILTPTEAFF
v_gene: TRBV6-5; j_gene: TRBJ1-2; CDR3aa: CASTTWISNYGYTF
v_gene: TRBV4-3; j_gene: TRBJ1-1; CDR3aa: CASSQDIGTGLHTEAFF
v_gene: TRBV9; j_gene: TRBJ1-2; CDR3aa: CASSVADGGNYGYTF
v_gene: TRBV19; j_gene: TRBJ1-1; CDR3aa: CASNINTEAFF
v_gene: TRBV4-3; j_gene: TRBJ1-4; CDR3aa: CASSRNSPPNEKLFF
v_gene: TRBV4-3; j_gene: TRBJ2-7; CDR3aa: CASSQDGWGLFYEQYF
v_gene: TRBV28; j_gene: TRBJ1-5; CDR3aa: CASSRGYYSNQPQHF
v_gene: TRBV5-1; j_gene: TRBJ2-7; CDR3aa: CASSFGQGALEQYF
v_gene: TRBV2; j_gene: TRBJ1-1; CDR3aa: CASSAKRQAKF
v_gene: TRBV29-1; j_gene: TRBJ1-1; CDR3aa: CSVVEVMGTEAFF
v_gene: TRBV5-6; j_gene: TRBJ2-5; CDR3aa: CASSLPQETQYF
v_gene: TRBV19; j_gene: TRBJ2-5; CDR3aa: CASSTKTDQETQYF
v_gene: TRBV30; j_gene: TRBJ1-3; CDR3aa: CAWSAKTGAGNTIYF
v_gene: TRBV30; j_gene: TRBJ2-7; CDR3aa: CAWSVRGSYEQYF
v_gene: TRBV19; j_gene: TRBJ1-1; CDR3aa: CASSVSGGYAEAFF
v_gene: TRBV6-5; j_gene: TRBJ2-7; CDR3aa: CASSYKGTGVRNEQYF
v_gene: TRBV7-2; j_gene: TRBJ1-4; CDR3aa: CASSLARSWDRNEKLFF
v_gene: TRBV6-5; j_gene: TRBJ1-1; CDR3aa: CASTVVRGGNTEAFF
v_gene: TRBV7-2; j_gene: TRBJ2-2; CDR3aa: CASSSTGWTGELFF
v_gene: TRBV27; j_gene: TRBJ1-2; CDR3aa: CASRSQGTETF
v_gene: TRBV29-1; j_gene: TRBJ2-1; CDR3aa: CSVIDRSSYNEQFF
v_gene: TRBV18; j_gene: TRBJ1-1; CDR3aa: CASSTQAGSEAFF
v_gene: TRBV6-1; j_gene: TRBJ2-1; CDR3aa: CASSVLGHNEQFF
v_gene: TRBV30; j_gene: TRBJ2-7; CDR3aa: CALGTGVGSYEQYF
v_gene: TRBV27; j_gene: TRBJ2-7; CDR3aa: CASRYRGGLVRYEQYF
v_gene: TRBV7-8; j_gene: TRBJ1-3; CDR3aa: CASSLGKQGRNTIYF
v_gene: TRBV5-1; j_gene: TRBJ2-7; CDR3aa: CASSPRTVDAEQYF
v_gene: TRBV19; j_gene: TRBJ2-5; CDR3aa: CASSKGGGQETQYF
v_gene: TRBV28; j_gene: TRBJ1-2; CDR3aa: CASRSTGGYGYTF
v_gene: TRBV18; j_gene: TRBJ2-7; CDR3aa: CASSLIYEQYF
v_gene: TRBV27; j_gene: TRBJ2-1; CDR3aa: CASSRSPGSVNEQFF
v_gene: TRBV7-3; j_gene: TRBJ1-6; CDR3aa: CASSLTTIRNSPLHF
v_gene: TRBV19; j_gene: TRBJ1-2; CDR3aa: CASSIAGTGGGYTF